Listed below are T cell receptor beta chains from one sample, sequenced in a study of T cell responses to AZD1222 COVID-19 vaccine. Clones were sequenced by immunoSEQ multiplex PCR, and TCRdb holds only the in-frame ones, with some missing. Of 100,000 to 150,000 clones listed, about 88% are singletons. Specimen: peripheral blood, collected on day 0 of MenACWY control vaccination. Receptor source: an adult in good health. Both conserved end residues are part of each CDR3. The D gene is left open where the match is weak. Clone size, where shown, is once, few, many, or a class for clones that have expanded.

d_gene	abundance	v_gene	j_gene	CDR3aa	CDR3nt
.	.	TRBV5-1	TRBJ2-5	CASSRGTFPETQYF	TGCGCCAGCAGTCGCGGGACCTTCCCCGAGACCCAGTACTTC
.	.	TRBV12-3/TRBV12-4	TRBJ2-2	CASSPRTTGELFF	TGTGCCAGCAGTCCCCGAACGACCGGGGAGCTGTTTTTT
.	.	TRBV10-3	TRBJ1-5	CAISPTGLGGADQPQHF	TGTGCCATCAGTCCGACTGGGCTTGGAGGGGCGGATCAGCCCCAGCATTTT
.	.	TRBV4-2	TRBJ2-7	CASSQEVTNSEQYF	TGTGCCAGCAGCCAAGAAGTCACGAATTCCGAGCAGTACTTC
.	.	TRBV24-1	TRBJ2-5	CAVRRQGLETQYF	TGTGCCGTCCGACGCCAGGGGCTGGAGACCCAGTACTTC
.	.	TRBV6-1	TRBJ1-4	CASSAEIGGLGTNEKLFF	TGTGCCAGCAGTGCCGAAATTGGGGGGTTGGGGACTAATGAAAAACTGTTTTTT
TRBD1	.	TRBV2	TRBJ1-4	CASSPVPPGGNEKLFF	TGTGCCAGCTCCCCCGTCCCGCCAGGGGGGAATGAAAAACTGTTTTTT
.	.	TRBV10-1	TRBJ2-1	CASSESEHNEQFF	TGCGCCAGCAGTGAGTCCGAACACAATGAGCAGTTCTTC
.	once	TRBV11-2	TRBJ2-7	CASSRGLSYEQYF	TGTGCCAGCAGCCGGGGCCTCTCCTACGAGCAGTACTTC
TRBD2	.	TRBV30	TRBJ2-7	CAWTAGAHEQYF	TGTGCCTGGACCGCGGGAGCCCACGAGCAGTACTTC
TRBD2	.	TRBV15	TRBJ2-7	CATSRDLGTSGSYEQYF	TGTGCCACCAGCAGAGATCTGGGGACTAGCGGTTCCTACGAGCAGTACTTC
.	.	TRBV4-1	TRBJ1-2	CASSQVGGNYGYTF	TGCGCCAGCAGCCAAGTGGGGGGGAACTATGGCTACACCTTC
.	.	TRBV10-2	TRBJ1-2	CASSVYSYYGYTF	TGCGCCAGCAGTGTTTACAGTTACTATGGCTACACCTTC
.	.	TRBV28	TRBJ1-4	CASSSQGRSTNEKLFF	TGTGCCAGCAGTTCGCAGGGGCGGTCAACTAATGAAAAACTGTTTTTT
.	.	TRBV5-1	TRBJ1-4	CASSSLGGKIPNEKLFF	TGCGCCAGCAGCTCTCTGGGAGGGAAGATTCCAAATGAAAAACTGTTTTTT
.	.	TRBV7-8	TRBJ2-5	CASSSDWEREGTQYF	TGTGCCAGCAGCTCGGACTGGGAGCGCGAAGGGACCCAGTACTTC
.	.	TRBV10-2	TRBJ2-3	CATSLTSSTDTQYF	TGCGCCACTTCCCTAACCTCTAGCACAGATACGCAGTATTTT
.	.	TRBV3-1/TRBV3-2	TRBJ1-1	CASSQGGLKTEAFF	TGTGCCAGCAGCCAAGGGGGGCTTAAGACTGAAGCTTTCTTT
.	few	TRBV6-5	TRBJ2-2	CASSYITSENTGELFF	TGTGCCAGCAGTTACATCACGTCCGAGAACACCGGGGAGCTGTTTTTT
.	.	TRBV21-1	TRBJ2-1	CASSTLVAGGPVYEQFF	TGTGCCAGCAGCACACTAGTAGCGGGAGGGCCAGTATATGAGCAGTTCTTC
TRBD2	.	TRBV29-1	TRBJ2-1	CSVENPGREVVYNEQFF	TGCAGCGTTGAAAATCCAGGCCGGGAGGTGGTCTACAATGAGCAGTTCTTC
.	.	TRBV7-9	TRBJ2-5	CASTPLGRETQYF	TGTGCCAGCACCCCTCTGGGAAGGGAGACCCAGTACTTC
.	once	TRBV28	TRBJ2-6	CASSFGANVLTF	TGTGCCAGCAGTTTCGGGGCCAACGTCCTGACTTTC
.	few	TRBV5-1	TRBJ1-5	CASSLGSNQPQHF	TGCGCCAGCAGCTTGGGCAGCAATCAGCCCCAGCATTTT
TRBD1	once	TRBV4-1	TRBJ1-6	CASSTREGASPLHF	TGCGCCAGCAGCACACGGGAGGGGGCCTCACCCCTCCACTTT
.	.	TRBV6-5	TRBJ2-2	CASTRGSGELFF	TGTGCCAGCACCCGAGGATCCGGGGAGCTGTTTTTT
.	.	TRBV30	TRBJ2-1	CAWSRDRRAVQFF	TGTGCCTGGAGCCGGGACCGCCGGGCGGTGCAGTTCTTC
TRBD2	.	TRBV6-2/TRBV6-3	TRBJ2-5	CASSYSKPGLAGRETQYF	TGTGCCAGCAGTTACTCGAAGCCCGGACTAGCAGGAAGAGAGACCCAGTACTTC
.	.	TRBV5-1	TRBJ1-3	CASSLNRDGFGSNTIYF	TGCGCCAGCAGCTTGAATAGGGACGGATTTGGGTCAAACACCATATATTTT
.	.	TRBV24-1	TRBJ1-5	CATSDSLQGPQHF	TGTGCCACCAGTGATTCGCTCCAGGGCCCCCAGCATTTT
.	once	TRBV12-3/TRBV12-4	TRBJ2-1	CASSFSDPPGGFF	TGTGCCAGCAGTTTTTCGGACCCCCCCGGGGGGTTCTTC
.	.	TRBV27	TRBJ2-1	CARRYNEQFF	TGTGCCAGGCGCTACAATGAGCAGTTCTTC
.	.	TRBV7-3	TRBJ1-2	CASRGAEQILYGYTF	TGTGCCAGCCGAGGCGCCGAACAGATACTCTATGGCTACACCTTC
.	.	TRBV11-2	TRBJ2-7	CASSTNSLGSYEQYF	TGTGCCAGCAGTACCAACAGCCTCGGCTCCTACGAGCAGTACTTC
TRBD1	.	TRBV7-7	TRBJ1-2	CASVKASTGGISGYTF	TGTGCTAGCGTCAAAGCTTCAACAGGGGGTATTTCTGGCTACACCTTC
TRBD2	.	TRBV5-1	TRBJ2-7	CASSQAGGTQQYF	TGCGCCAGCAGCCAAGCGGGAGGAACGCAGCAGTACTTC
.	.	TRBV7-3	TRBJ2-7	CASSLISGGKSEQYF	TGTGCCAGCAGCTTAATATCCGGGGGAAAGAGCGAGCAGTACTTC
TRBD2	.	TRBV19	TRBJ2-3	CASSRTSGSADTQYF	TGTGCCAGTAGCCGGACTAGCGGGAGCGCTGATACGCAGTATTTT